This T cell receptor (beta chain) was identified during a study of blood T cells in healthy people across ages. CDR3 length: 14 amino acids. The V gene end was trimmed by 5 bases and the J gene end by 5 bases; junction bases not matched to a gene: 6. Germline V gene sequence: CDR1 SGHTA, CDR2 FQGNSA. A second PCR, run for about 6 to 11 cycles, used a sample-barcoded 5' primer plus a J-beta primer mix. Each CDR3 protein gets one entry after TCRdb re-called the 5' RACE reads with MiXCR. The data show some 860,000 distinct CDR3 sequences, about 61% seen once. This clonotype was found many times. The chain has TRBV7-2 and TRBJ2-1; 7 nucleotides line up with TRBD2. Sequencing was carried out using blood. This TCR derives from a man aged 35 to 55 in good health. The CDR3 loop is CASSPRTSNNEQFF. CDR3 bases: TGTGCCAGCAGCCCCCGGACTAGTAACAATGAGCAGTTCTTC. Full variable domain (outside the CDR3, taken from reference TRBV7-2 and TRBJ2-1): GAGVSQSPSNKVTEKGKDVELRCDPISGHTALYWYRQSLGQGLEFLIYFQGNSAPDKSGLPSDRFSAERTGGSVSTLTIQRTQQEDSAVYLCASSPRTSNNEQFFGPGTRLTVL.